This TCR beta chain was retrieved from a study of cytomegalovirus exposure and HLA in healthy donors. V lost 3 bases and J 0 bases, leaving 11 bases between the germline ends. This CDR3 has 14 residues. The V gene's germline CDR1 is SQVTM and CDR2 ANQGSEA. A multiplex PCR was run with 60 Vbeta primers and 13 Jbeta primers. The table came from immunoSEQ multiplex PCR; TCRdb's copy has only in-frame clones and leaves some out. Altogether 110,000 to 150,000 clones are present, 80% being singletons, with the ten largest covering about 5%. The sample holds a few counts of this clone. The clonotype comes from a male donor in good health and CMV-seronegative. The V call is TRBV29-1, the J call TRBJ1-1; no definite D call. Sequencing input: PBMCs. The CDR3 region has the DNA TGCAGCGTTGACCCCCAGATCATGAACACTGAAGCTTTCTTT. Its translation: CSVDPQIMNTEAFF. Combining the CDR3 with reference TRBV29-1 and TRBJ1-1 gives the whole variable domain SAVISQKPSRDICQRGTSLTIQCQVDSQVTMMFWYRQQPGQSLTLIATANQGSEATYESGFVIDKFPISRPNLTFSTLTVSNMSPEDSSIYLCSVDPQIMNTEAFFGQGTRLTVV.